The table lists the clone carrying this T cell receptor beta chain with many counts. The target antigen is unknown. Germline CDR1 is SNHLY and CDR2 is FYNNEI. CDR3 length equals 14 residues. V lost 6 bases, J lost 5 bases, and 16 bases lay in between. This specimen belongs to a study of regulatory T cells in long-lasting Graves disease. Study context: Prior antithyroid drug treatment in newly diagnosed Graves' patients lasted under 3 months. Whole-study results and caveats: Favored gene segments in persistent disease were TRBV28, TRBJ1-2 and TRBJ2-5.

Sample time point: newly diagnosed GD, antithyroid drugs for less than 3 months. There was RNA extracted from PBMCs, and the TCR library was made from it. Through Arm-PCR of CDR3 regions and iRepertoire HTBI primers, TCR beta libraries were built. TCRdb re-called the multiplex PCR reads through MiXCR, storing one row per CDR3 protein. The sample has 360,000 or so distinct CDR3 sequences; roughly 17% are singletons. These sequences were also reported in another study, on T cells in Graves' hyperthyroidism and ophthalmopathy.

The receptor's source is a man aged 40-49 years with Graves disease. This sample comprised peripheral blood mononuclear cells (PBMCs), obtained at new diagnosis, from a patient treated with antithyroid drugs. The rearrangement uses TRBV2 and TRBJ2-5; unclear D gene. The CDR3 is CASRIPPPRETQYF. Here the CDR3 DNA reads TGTGCCAGCAGGATCCCGCCTCCGAGGGAGACCCAGTACTTC.